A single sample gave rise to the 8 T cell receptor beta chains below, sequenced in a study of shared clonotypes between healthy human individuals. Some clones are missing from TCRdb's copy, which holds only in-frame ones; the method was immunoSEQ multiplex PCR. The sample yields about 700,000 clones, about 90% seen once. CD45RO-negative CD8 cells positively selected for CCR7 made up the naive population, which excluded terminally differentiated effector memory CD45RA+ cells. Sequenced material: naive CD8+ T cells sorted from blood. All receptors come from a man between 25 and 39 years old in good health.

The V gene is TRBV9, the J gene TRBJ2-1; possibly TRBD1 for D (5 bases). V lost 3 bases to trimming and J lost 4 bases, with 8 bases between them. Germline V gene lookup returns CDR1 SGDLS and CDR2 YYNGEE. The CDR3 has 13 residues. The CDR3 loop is CASSAQGYNEQFF. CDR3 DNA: TGTGCCAGCAGCGCGCAGGGTTACAATGAGCAGTTCTTC.

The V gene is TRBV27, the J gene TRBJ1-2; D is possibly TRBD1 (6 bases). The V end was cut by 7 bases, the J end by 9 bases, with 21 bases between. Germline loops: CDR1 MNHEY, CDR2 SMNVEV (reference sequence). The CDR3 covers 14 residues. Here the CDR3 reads CASTQVGGAVSYTF. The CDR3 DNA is TGTGCCAGCACCCAAGTCGGGGGGGCGGTGAGCTACACCTTC.

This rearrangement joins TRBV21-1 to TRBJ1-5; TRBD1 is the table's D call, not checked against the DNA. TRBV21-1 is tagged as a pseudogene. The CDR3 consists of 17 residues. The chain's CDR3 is CASRKQGILRSNQPQHF. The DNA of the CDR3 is TGTGCCAGCCGGAAACAGGGTATCCTTCGAAGCAATCAGCCCCAGCATTTT.

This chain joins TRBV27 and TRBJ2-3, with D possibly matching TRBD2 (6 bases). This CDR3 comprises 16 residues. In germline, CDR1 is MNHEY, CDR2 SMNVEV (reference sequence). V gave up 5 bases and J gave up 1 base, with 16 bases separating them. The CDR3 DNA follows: TGTGCCAGCAGTGGACTCAGGGAGGCCGGCACAGATACGCAGTATTTT. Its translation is CASSGLREAGTDTQYF.

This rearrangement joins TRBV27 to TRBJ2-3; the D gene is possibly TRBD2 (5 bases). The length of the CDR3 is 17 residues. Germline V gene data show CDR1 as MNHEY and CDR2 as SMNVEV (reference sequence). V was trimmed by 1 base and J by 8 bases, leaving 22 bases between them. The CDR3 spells CASSLYREWTAGVTQYF. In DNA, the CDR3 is TGTGCCAGCAGTTTATATCGGGAATGGACGGCCGGTGTTACGCAGTATTTT.

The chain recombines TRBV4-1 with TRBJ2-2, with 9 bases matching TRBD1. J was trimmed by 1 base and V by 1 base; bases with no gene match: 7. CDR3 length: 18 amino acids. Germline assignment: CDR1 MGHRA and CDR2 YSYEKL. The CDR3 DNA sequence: TGCGCCAGCAGCCAAGGAGCAAGGGGACAGGGGAACACCGGGGAGCTGTTTTTT. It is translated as CASSQGARGQGNTGELFF.

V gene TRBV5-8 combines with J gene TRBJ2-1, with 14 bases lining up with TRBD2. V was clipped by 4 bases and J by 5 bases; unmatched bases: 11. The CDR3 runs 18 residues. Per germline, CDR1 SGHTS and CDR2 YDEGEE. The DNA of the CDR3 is TGTGCCAGCAGCCAGACTAGCGGGAGGGACCCGAGGGACAATGAGCAGTTCTTC. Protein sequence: CASSQTSGRDPRDNEQFF.

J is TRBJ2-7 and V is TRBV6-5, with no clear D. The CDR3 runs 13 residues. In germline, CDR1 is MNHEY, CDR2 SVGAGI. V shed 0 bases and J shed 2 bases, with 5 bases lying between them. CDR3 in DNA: TGTGCCAGCAGTTACTCGCTGGCCTACGAGCAGTACTTC. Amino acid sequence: CASSYSLAYEQYF.